The following is a T cell receptor (beta chain) sequence with its context. Sequencing was performed with immunoSEQ multiplex PCR; in TCRdb, only in-frame clones are kept and a portion is missing. The table has 65,000 to 95,000 clones, around 82% seen once. This entry is derived from a study of blood T cell repertoires in COVID-19. Germline assignment: CDR1 LGHDT and CDR2 YNNKEL (reference sequence). The length of the CDR3 is 13 residues. The V end was cut by 2 bases, the J end by 5 bases, with 8 bases between. The source of this sequence is a man aged 55 to 70 with COVID-19, enrolled during active disease. The chain carries TRBV3-1 (or the pseudogene TRBV3-2) and TRBJ2-3; D might be TRBD2 (6 bases). The sample taken for sequencing was peripheral blood. The CDR3 reads CASSQRRVDTQYF. CDR3 nucleotide sequence: TGTGCCAGCAGCCAACGGAGGGTAGATACGCAGTATTTT.